This TCR beta chain was profiled in a study of cytomegalovirus exposure and HLA in healthy donors. Regarding the study as a whole: The study assumed roughly uniform donor sequencing depth for presence/absence analyses.

Use of 60 Vbeta and 13 Jbeta primers characterized the PCR. Clones were sequenced by immunoSEQ multiplex PCR, and TCRdb holds only the in-frame ones, with some missing. The repertoire includes some 140,000 clones, approximately 71% of them detected once, and under 2.5% sits in the top ten. As concerns this clone: Its specificity is unknown.

The sequence was obtained from a man younger than 45 in good health and CMV-seronegative. The sequenced material came from PBMCs.

The CDR3 here is CASSFPGARNTIYF. CDR3 bases: TGTGCCAGCAGCTTTCCAGGGGCCAGAAACACCATATATTTT. The chain has TRBV5-8 and TRBJ1-3; a possible D gene is TRBD1 (6 bases). Trimming shortened V by 2 bases and J by 5 bases, and 11 bases separated the two germline ends. Germline lookup yields CDR1 SGHTS and CDR2 YDEGEE. The CDR3 length is 14 residues. The complete variable domain, with remaining parts taken from reference TRBV5-8 and TRBJ1-3, reads EAGVTQSPTHLIKTRGQQATLRCSPISGHTSVYWYQQALGLGLQFLLWYDEGEERNRGNFPPRFSGRQFPNYSSELNVNALELEDSALYLCASSFPGARNTIYFGEGSWLTVV.